Listed below are T cell receptor beta chains from one sample, sequenced in a study of shared clonotypes between healthy human individuals. Only in-frame clones appear in the TCRdb table, and some are missing; sequencing was by immunoSEQ multiplex PCR. The table records roughly 600,000 clones, roughly 98% of them present only once. Material for sequencing was naive CD8+ T cells sorted from blood. The receptors were sampled from a man aged 30 to 45 in good health. CDR3s include the opening cysteine and the closing phenylalanine or tryptophan. Fields, in order: J gene, clone size, D gene, V gene, CDR3 protein, CDR3 DNA. A D gene is named only where the DNA matches it firmly. For some rows the clone size is stated as once, few or many, or as a class when expanded; others skip it.

TRBJ2-7	.	TRBD2	TRBV19	CASSIVGGTPADEQYF	TGTGCCAGTAGTATAGTGGGGGGGACTCCTGCGGACGAGCAGTACTTC
TRBJ2-7	.	.	TRBV7-7	CASSLSQGYEQYF	TGTGCTAGCAGCTTAAGTCAGGGCTACGAGCAGTACTTC
TRBJ1-4	.	.	TRBV30	CAWSKGTNEKLFF	TGTGCCTGGAGCAAGGGAACTAATGAAAAACTGTTTTTT
TRBJ2-7	.	.	TRBV5-4	CASSLGVAEQYF	TGTGCCAGCAGCTTGGGGGTGGCGGAGCAGTACTTC
TRBJ2-3	.	.	TRBV9	CASSARETSTDTQYF	TGTGCCAGCAGCGCCCGAGAGACTAGCACAGATACGCAGTATTTT
TRBJ2-7	.	.	TRBV10-2	CASNPKTTRFDEQYF	TGCGCCAGCAACCCTAAAACCACTAGATTCGACGAGCAGTACTTC
TRBJ2-7	.	.	TRBV5-6	CASSGGTEGDYEQYF	TGTGCCAGCAGCGGCGGGACGGAGGGGGACTACGAGCAGTACTTC
TRBJ2-7	.	TRBD2	TRBV27	CASGRSHEQYF	TGTGCTAGCGGGAGGTCGCACGAGCAGTACTTC
TRBJ2-7	.	.	TRBV5-1	CASRPGRAYEQYF	TGCGCCAGCAGGCCGGGACGAGCTTACGAGCAGTACTTC
TRBJ2-6	.	.	TRBV6-5	CASSYSGHGANVLTF	TGTGCCAGCAGTTACTCGGGTCACGGGGCCAACGTCCTGACTTTC
TRBJ2-1	.	TRBD2	TRBV5-1	CASSLFLAGGDNRHEQFF	TGCGCCAGCAGCTTGTTCCTAGCGGGAGGGGATAATAGGCATGAGCAGTTCTTC
TRBJ2-3	.	.	TRBV19	CASSIGGPSTDTQYF	TGTGCCAGTAGTATTGGTGGCCCTAGCACAGATACGCAGTATTTT
TRBJ2-3	.	TRBD1	TRBV7-2	CASSTRQGVLTDTQYF	TGTGCCAGCAGCACCCGACAGGGGGTTTTGACAGATACGCAGTATTTT
TRBJ2-7	.	.	TRBV29-1	CSVQGRLSYEQYF	TGCAGCGTTCAGGGGCGATTGAGCTACGAGCAGTACTTC
TRBJ1-2	.	TRBD1	TRBV13	CASSLTGYYGYTF	TGTGCCAGCAGCTTGACAGGGTACTATGGCTACACCTTC
TRBJ1-2	.	.	TRBV7-9	CASSESGAYGYTF	TGTGCCAGCAGCGAATCAGGGGCCTATGGCTACACCTTC
TRBJ1-5	once	.	TRBV27	CASRGGDGNQPQHF	TGTGCCAGCAGGGGGGGAGATGGCAATCAGCCCCAGCATTTT
TRBJ2-5	.	.	TRBV2	CASSEVGFQETQYF	TGTGCCAGCAGTGAAGTAGGATTCCAAGAGACCCAGTACTTC
TRBJ2-7	.	TRBD2	TRBV5-1	CASSWELGGISYEQYF	TGCGCCAGCAGCTGGGAGTTGGGGGGGATATCCTACGAGCAGTACTTC
TRBJ2-5	.	.	TRBV5-1	CASSRPASNQETQYF	TGCGCCAGCAGCCGCCCGGCGAGCAACCAAGAGACCCAGTACTTC
TRBJ2-1	.	TRBD2	TRBV15	CATSRTSGRARREFF	TGTGCCACCAGCCGAACTAGCGGGAGGGCCAGAAGAGAGTTCTTC
TRBJ2-3	.	.	TRBV7-7	CASSLSGPDTQYF	TGTGCTAGCAGCTTGAGTGGGCCGGATACGCAGTATTTT
TRBJ2-3	.	.	TRBV14	CASSQDLRVRGTDTQYF	TGTGCCAGCAGCCAAGATCTGAGGGTTCGGGGCACAGATACGCAGTATTTT
TRBJ2-5	once	TRBD2	TRBV27	CASSLSGLAGEETQYF	TGTGCCAGCAGTTTATCCGGACTAGCGGGAGAAGAGACCCAGTACTTC
TRBJ2-7	.	TRBD2	TRBV28	CASSLPLAGSSYEQYF	TGTGCCAGCAGTTTGCCCCTAGCGGGATCCTCCTACGAGCAGTACTTC
TRBJ2-2	.	.	TRBV7-8	CASSNPGGQVNTGELFF	TGTGCCAGCAGCAACCCGGGCGGACAAGTGAACACCGGGGAGCTGTTTTTT
TRBJ2-1	.	.	TRBV29-1	CSVVGTGYNEQFF	TGCAGCGTTGTGGGGACTGGATACAATGAGCAGTTCTTC
TRBJ2-7	once	TRBD1	TRBV7-9	CASSPRDRAYEQYF	TGTGCCAGCAGCCCTAGGGACAGGGCCTACGAGCAGTACTTC
TRBJ2-7	once	.	TRBV5-3	CARSDGTRSYEQYF	TGTGCCAGAAGCGATGGCACCCGCTCCTACGAGCAGTACTTC
TRBJ2-5	.	TRBD2	TRBV4-1	CASSQGDYTGETQYF	TGCGCCAGCAGCCAAGGGGACTATACCGGGGAGACCCAGTACTTC
TRBJ2-7	.	.	TRBV28	CASSRPAGLNEQYF	TGTGCCAGCAGCCGCCCGGCAGGCCTGAACGAGCAGTACTTC
TRBJ2-1	.	TRBD2	TRBV6-6	CASSSLGLAGNEQFF	TGTGCCAGCAGCTCTTTAGGACTAGCGGGCAATGAGCAGTTCTTC
TRBJ2-7	.	.	TRBV2	CASTGQEGFHEQYF	TGTGCCAGCACCGGACAGGAGGGCTTCCACGAGCAGTACTTC
TRBJ2-7	.	TRBD2	TRBV5-6	CASSLDGTSVYEQYF	TGTGCCAGCAGCTTGGACGGGACTAGTGTATACGAGCAGTACTTC
TRBJ2-1	.	.	TRBV27	CASSLVPVYNEQFF	TGTGCCAGCAGTTTAGTACCCGTGTACAATGAGCAGTTCTTC
TRBJ2-1	.	TRBD2	TRBV5-4	CASSFGGENEQFF	TGTGCCAGCAGCTTTGGGGGGGAGAATGAGCAGTTCTTC
TRBJ2-7	.	.	TRBV13	CACQTSTFSYEQYF	TGTGCCTGCCAAACTAGCACTTTTTCCTACGAGCAGTACTTC
TRBJ2-4	.	.	TRBV20-1	CSAREGNIQYF	TGCAGTGCTAGGGAGGGGAACATTCAGTACTTC
TRBJ1-2	.	.	TRBV7-6	CASSLDEGEGYGYTF	TGTGCCAGCAGCTTAGACGAGGGGGAAGGCTATGGCTACACCTTC
TRBJ2-7	.	.	TRBV29-1	CSVLGRSEQYF	TGCAGCGTTTTAGGGCGTTCCGAGCAGTACTTC
TRBJ2-5	.	TRBD2	TRBV27	CASRRSSGSQETQYF	TGTGCCAGCAGGAGGAGTAGCGGGTCCCAAGAGACCCAGTACTTC
TRBJ2-1	.	TRBD2	TRBV6-5	CASSYGLAENNEQFF	TGTGCCAGCAGTTACGGGCTAGCGGAAAACAATGAGCAGTTCTTC
TRBJ1-5	.	.	TRBV21-1	CASSFGRRRGNQPQHF	TGTGCCAGCAGCTTCGGACGACGGAGAGGCAATCAGCCCCAGCATTTT
TRBJ2-7	.	TRBD1	TRBV15	CATSSDRGPSYEQYF	TGTGCCACCAGCAGTGACAGGGGGCCTTCCTACGAGCAGTACTTC
TRBJ1-2	.	.	TRBV5-4	CASSLDRESYGYTF	TGTGCCAGCAGCTTGGACAGGGAATCGTATGGCTACACCTTC